These T cell receptor beta chains were read from a single sample in a study of blood T cell repertoires in COVID-19. TCRdb's copy holds only in-frame clones and misses some; the assay was immunoSEQ multiplex PCR. This repertoire shows 150,000 to 200,000 clones, 60% to 80% found once; its top ten account for roughly 28%. Material for sequencing was peripheral blood. The origin of the receptors is a woman in her seventies with acute or convalescent COVID-19. Each CDR3 is given with its conserved first and last residue.

j_call v_call cdr3_aa
TRBJ2-5 TRBV7-2 CASSLTRETQYF
TRBJ2-2 TRBV29-1 CSVSTRGGAGELFF
TRBJ2-1 TRBV5-1 CASSRQTGGDLNEQFF
TRBJ2-4 TRBV28 CASSFPGTNIQYF
TRBJ1-2 TRBV18 CASSLSRDRYHGYTF
TRBJ2-2 TRBV7-7 CASSLDSGSKQLFF
TRBJ2-1 TRBV4-1 CASSQKGGREGGYNEQFF
TRBJ1-6 TRBV5-1 CASSPTDGGYNSPLHF
TRBJ2-7 TRBV12-3/TRBV12-4 CASSLSFYEQYF
TRBJ2-3 TRBV24-1 CATSDLEFSSTDTQYF
TRBJ2-1 TRBV29-1 CSANPSGSSVNEQFF
TRBJ1-1 TRBV12-3/TRBV12-4 CASSSRTRTEAFF
TRBJ2-7 TRBV19 CASSSTSSAYEQYF
TRBJ1-1 TRBV19 CASSPIDRANTEAFF
TRBJ2-7 TRBV9 CASSAGGGEQYF
TRBJ2-7 TRBV5-6 CASSSLGGDEQYF
TRBJ2-2 TRBV14 CASSQWAGRLTGELFF
TRBJ1-1 TRBV19 CASSIRQGEYGTEAFF
TRBJ1-1 TRBV30 CAWSVRDWRNTEAFF
TRBJ1-6 TRBV6-5 CASSPQTGDNSPLHF
TRBJ2-5 TRBV29-1 CSVFDSGRQETQYF
TRBJ1-5 TRBV28 CASSYYSADLNQPQHF
TRBJ1-6 TRBV19 CASSHGQGNSPLHF
TRBJ2-1 TRBV15 CATSSGASAYNEQFF
TRBJ2-3 TRBV7-3 CASSLNRDFSDTQYF
TRBJ1-2 TRBV7-9 CASSLGGASGGYTF
TRBJ1-2 TRBV19 CASSRPGQVGYTF
TRBJ2-1 TRBV19 CASSMSAGFPSYNEQFF
TRBJ2-3 TRBV10-3 CAISEDARGDDTQYF
TRBJ1-1 TRBV30 CAWSPGNTEAFF
TRBJ1-4 TRBV30 CAWNPQVGEKLFF
TRBJ2-2 TRBV11-2 CASSQDRVFGGELFF
TRBJ2-7 TRBV11-3 CASSSNRVGEQYF
TRBJ2-3 TRBV24-1 CATSTPTSTDTQYF
TRBJ1-5 TRBV19 CASSIDIGAQPQHF
TRBJ1-2 TRBV28 CASSTGFRGYTF
TRBJ1-1 TRBV18 CASSLRLVNGDTEAFF
TRBJ2-2 TRBV18 CASQPSGMNTGELFF
TRBJ2-1 TRBV11-2 CASSLAGGAYNEQFF
TRBJ1-3 TRBV12-3/TRBV12-4 CASSPISGNTIYF
TRBJ2-1 TRBV24-1 CATSDRTSGSYNEQFF
TRBJ2-7 TRBV2 CASGSRGRFQATYEQYF
TRBJ2-1 TRBV9 CASSVGWASGITNEQFF
TRBJ1-3 TRBV7-2 CASSPRGQVTTNTIYF
TRBJ1-2 TRBV7-9 CASSLAGQGTRNYGYTF
TRBJ1-6 TRBV3-1/TRBV3-2 CASSQGLLSSPLHF
TRBJ2-5 TRBV5-1 CASSLDTPRWQTQYF
TRBJ2-3 TRBV9 CASSDRAATDTQYF